This paragraph covers one T cell receptor (beta chain) sequence. What it binds is not known. The data were taken from a study of T cell responses to AZD1222 COVID-19 vaccine. Study-level findings and limits: When two AZD1222 doses had been given, Spike-specific TCR breadth and depth rose.

Trimming took 5 bases from V and 7 from J; bases not matched to a gene: 12. The CDR3 is made up of 15 amino acids. Germline V gene sequence: CDR1 MDHEN, CDR2 SYDVKM. Using immunoSEQ multiplex PCR, the repertoire was profiled, and TCRdb retains in-frame clones only, with some absent. The data contain 110,000 to 150,000 clones, 92% of them singletons. This specimen consisted of peripheral blood, obtained 28 days after the second AZD1222 dose. The chain has TRBV28 and TRBJ1-2, with 8 bases that match TRBD1. The sequence was collected from an adult who received the AZD1222 COVID-19 vaccine. The CDR3 DNA follows: TGTGCCAGCAGTGGAGGCACAGGGGGATTGGGTGGCTACACCTTC. Its protein product is CASSGGTGGLGGYTF.